These 24 T cell receptor beta chains were all obtained from the same sample, sequenced in a study of cytomegalovirus exposure and HLA in healthy donors. TCRdb's copy holds only in-frame clones and misses some; the assay was immunoSEQ multiplex PCR. The repertoire holds some 67,000 clones, with about 94% as singletons. The sequencing sample was made of PBMCs. The receptors come from a woman younger than 30 in good health and CMV-seronegative.

The table lists this clone with a count of one. V is TRBV18 and J is TRBJ2-7; the match to TRBD2 covers 8 bases. This CDR3 has 15 amino acids. Germline V gene data show CDR1 as KGHSH and CDR2 as LQKENI. The V segment lost 3 bases and the J segment 4 bases; nucleotides outside the gene matches: 8. For the CDR3, the DNA is TGTGCCAGCTCACCGGGGTCAGCGGGAGTTTACGAGCAGTACTTC. The encoded protein is CASSPGSAGVYEQYF.

The gene calls are TRBV14 and TRBJ2-7, with D perhaps matching TRBD2 (6 bases). Trimming shortened V by 1 base and J by 3 bases, and 13 bases separated the two germline ends. Germline CDR1 and CDR2: SGHDN and FVKESK. The CDR3 covers 15 residues. The CDR3 is CASSQGSGDFYEQYF. In nucleotides, the CDR3 is TGTGCCAGCAGCCAAGGCTCGGGAGACTTCTACGAGCAGTACTTC.

V and J are TRBV13 and TRBJ2-1; D may be TRBD2 (5 bases). V lost 7 bases, J lost 0 bases, and 16 bases lay in between. The CDR3 has 16 residues. The germline V gene encodes CDR1 PRHDT and CDR2 FYEKMQ (reference sequence). The CDR3 DNA reads TGTGCCAGCACCCTGGCTAGCTCCGTCTCCTACAATGAGCAGTTCTTC. Protein sequence: CASTLASSVSYNEQFF.

The chain has TRBV19 and TRBJ2-2, with 9 bases lining up with TRBD2. Germline CDR1 is LNHDA and CDR2 is SQIVND (reference sequence). V lost 8 bases to trimming and J lost 1 base; unmatched junction nucleotides: 5. This CDR3 comprises 15 residues. The CDR3 sequence: CASALTSGNTGELFF. The CDR3 DNA reads as TGTGCCAGTGCTTTGACTAGCGGGAACACCGGGGAGCTGTTTTTT.

This clone was seen once. The chain has TRBV27 and TRBJ2-5, with 10 bases aligning to TRBD2. The germline gives CDR1 MNHEY, CDR2 SMNVEV (reference sequence). Trimming removed 5 bases from V and 5 bases from J; junction bases left unmatched: 2. The CDR3 is 13 amino acids. The CDR3 sequence: CASSLAGVETQYF. The CDR3 DNA reads TGTGCCAGCAGTCTAGCGGGAGTGGAGACCCAGTACTTC.

The rearrangement links TRBV27 to TRBJ1-4, with 8 bases lining up with TRBD1. CDR3 length: 15 amino acids. Trimming cost V 5 bases and J 1 base; bases outside gene matches: 3. Germline V gene lookup returns CDR1 MNHEY and CDR2 SMNVEV (reference sequence). The CDR3 nucleotides read TGTGCCAGCAGTGGCGACAGGGGAACTAATGAAAAACTGTTTTTT. Amino acid sequence: CASSGDRGTNEKLFF.

This clone occurred once. This chain links TRBV19 with TRBJ1-1; D might be TRBD1 (5 bases). The CDR3 extends over 16 amino acids. The V gene's germline CDR1 is LNHDA and CDR2 SQIVND (reference sequence). Trimming pared 7 bases from V and 5 bases from J, leaving 23 bases between. CDR3: CASKRTLWGLGTEAFF. The CDR3 region has the DNA TGTGCCAGTAAACGAACATTGTGGGGACTGGGGACTGAAGCTTTCTTT.

This sequence joins TRBV9 and TRBJ2-3; unclear D gene. The CDR3 sequence is 14 residues long. Germline CDR1 is SGDLS and CDR2 is YYNGEE. Between the trimmed V and J ends, which lost 4 bases and 0 bases, there was a span of 9 bases. The CDR3 DNA reads as TGTGCCAGCAGCTTCCTAGAGAGCACAGATACGCAGTATTTT. Amino acids: CASSFLESTDTQYF.

The chain carries TRBV19 and TRBJ2-5, with D possibly matching TRBD2 (6 bases). The CDR3 length is 14 residues. V was clipped by 5 bases and J by 4 bases, with 14 bases between them. From germline, CDR1 is LNHDA and CDR2 SQIVND (reference sequence). CDR3 sequence: CASSSILRGETQYF. In DNA, the CDR3 is TGTGCCAGTAGTTCTATCCTGCGGGGAGAGACCCAGTACTTC.

The gene calls are TRBV7-9 and TRBJ1-1; D possibly corresponds to TRBD1 (5 bases). The length of the CDR3 is 15 residues. Germline V gene lookup returns CDR1 SEHNR and CDR2 FQNEAQ (reference sequence). V was cut by 5 bases and J by 0 bases, with 13 bases left in between. CDR3 loop: CASSGHSNMNTEAFF. In nucleotides, the CDR3 is TGTGCCAGCAGCGGACACAGTAACATGAACACTGAAGCTTTCTTT.

J is TRBJ1-2 and V is TRBV7-8; 8 positions match TRBD1. The CDR3 consists of 17 residues. Unmatched junction bases numbered 10, after V lost 0 bases and J lost 4 bases. Germline values: CDR1 SGHVS, CDR2 FQNEAQ. The DNA for the CDR3 is TGTGCCAGCAGCTTAGCGGGGGTGGCAGGGGGCACCTATGGCTACACCTTC. Encoded protein: CASSLAGVAGGTYGYTF.

V is TRBV6-5 and J is TRBJ1-2; TRBD1 might be the D (5 bases). The CDR3 sequence is 14 residues long. Between the trimmed V and J ends, which lost 2 bases and 4 bases, there was a span of 11 bases. Germline V gene data show CDR1 as MNHEY and CDR2 as SVGAGI. CDR3 protein: CASSYRGGIYGYTF. The CDR3 DNA is TGTGCCAGCAGTTACCGTGGGGGGATCTATGGCTACACCTTC.

This chain joins TRBV6-1 and TRBJ1-5, with 8 bases fitting TRBD1. The V gene end was trimmed by 9 bases and the J gene end by 0 bases; junction bases not matched to a gene: 7. This CDR3 spans 15 amino acids. CDR1 is MNHNS and CDR2 is SASEGT in the germline V gene. The CDR3 loop is CASLGQGDSNQPQHF. CDR3 nucleotide sequence: TGTGCCAGTCTTGGACAGGGCGATAGCAATCAGCCCCAGCATTTT.

This chain connects TRBV7-9 to TRBJ1-4; D ambiguous. Trimming shortened V by 5 bases and J by 0 bases, and 13 bases separated the two germline ends. CDR3 length: 16 amino acids. Germline V gives CDR1 SEHNR, CDR2 FQNEAQ (reference sequence). CDR3 residues: CASSPEGGATNEKLFF. The CDR3 DNA reads TGTGCCAGCAGCCCAGAGGGCGGAGCAACTAATGAAAAACTGTTTTTT.

CDR3 nucleotides: TGTGCCAGCAGCCCACAGGGTGTGGGGAACACTGAAGCTTTCTTT. Amino acid sequence: CASSPQGVGNTEAFF. V is TRBV9 and J is TRBJ1-1; TRBD1 is a possible D gene (6 bases). Trimming pared 4 bases from V and 1 base from J, leaving 14 bases between. Germline CDR1 reads SGDLS; CDR2 reads YYNGEE. This CDR3 is built from 15 residues.

The chain links TRBV2 to TRBJ2-3; maybe TRBD1 (6 bases). Trimming took 1 base from V and 0 from J, leaving 8 bases between them. The germline CDR1 and CDR2 sequences are SNHLY and FYNNEI. The CDR3 covers 15 residues. CDR3: CASSEETGSTDTQYF. The CDR3 DNA reads TGTGCCAGCAGTGAAGAGACAGGTAGCACAGATACGCAGTATTTT.

The V gene is TRBV2, the J gene TRBJ2-7, with D possibly matching TRBD2 (5 bases). CDR3 length: 11 residues. V shed 4 bases and J shed 7 bases, with 8 bases lying between them. From germline, CDR1 is SNHLY and CDR2 FYNNEI. Written as DNA, the CDR3 is TGTGCCAGCAGTGGAGGGCGAGAGCAGTACTTC. It specifies CASSGGREQYF.

V usage is TRBV7-8 and J usage is TRBJ2-7, with 8 bases lining up with TRBD1. Germline lookup yields CDR1 SGHVS and CDR2 FQNEAQ. The CDR3 is made up of 12 amino acids. Trimming removed 3 bases from V and 6 bases from J; junction bases left unmatched: 1. DNA of the CDR3: TGTGCCAGCAGCTTGACAGGGGCCGAGCAGTACTTC. The encoded protein is CASSLTGAEQYF.

The gene calls are TRBV29-1 and TRBJ2-1, with 7 bases aligning to TRBD1. The CDR3 runs to 12 residues. Germline values: CDR1 SQVTM, CDR2 ANQGSEA. As DNA, the CDR3 is TGCAGTACCCTGACAGGGTCAGGGGAGCAGTTCTTC. Amino acid sequence: CSTLTGSGEQFF.

CDR3 loop: CASSSPGGGNRNEQFF. The CDR3 DNA follows: TGTGCCAGCAGCTCTCCGGGGGGCGGGAATAGAAATGAGCAGTTCTTC. This chain uses TRBV7-3 with TRBJ2-1; D possibly corresponds to TRBD2 (7 bases). V was cut by 4 bases and J by 7 bases, with 20 bases left in between. Germline V gene lookup returns CDR1 SGHTA and CDR2 FQGTGA. The CDR3 has 16 residues.

The rearrangement uses TRBV6-1 and TRBJ2-6; the D is unclear. The CDR3 extends over 16 amino acids. Trimming removed 1 base from V and 0 bases from J, with 7 bases in between. CDR1 is MNHNS and CDR2 is SASEGT in the germline V gene. CDR3 loop: CASSEVVSSGANVLTF. The CDR3, as DNA: TGTGCCAGCAGTGAAGTGGTCAGCTCTGGGGCCAACGTCCTGACTTTC.

The chain links TRBV19 to TRBJ1-5; 8 bases align to TRBD1. Trimming at V came to 4 bases and at J to 4 bases, leaving 3 bases not matched to a gene. CDR1 LNHDA and CDR2 SQIVND come from the germline V gene (reference sequence). The CDR3 length is 14 residues. The CDR3 coding sequence is TGTGCCAGTAGTAAAGACAGGGGTAATCAGCCCCAGCATTTT. Translated, it gives CASSKDRGNQPQHF.

CDR3 region: CASSSYGTGGEKLFF. CDR3 bases: TGTGCCAGCAGTAGCTACGGGACAGGGGGGGAAAAACTGTTTTTT. The V call is TRBV6-5, the J call TRBJ1-4; 11 nucleotides agree with TRBD1. This CDR3 region has 15 residues. Germline V gene data show CDR1 as MNHEY and CDR2 as SVGAGI. V shed 5 bases, J shed 8 bases, and the junction held 7 bases outside the gene matches.

The genes are TRBV27 and TRBJ1-1, with a tentative D call TRBD1 (6 bases). CDR3 length: 15 amino acids. Germline V gives CDR1 MNHEY, CDR2 SMNVEV (reference sequence). The V and J ends lost 4 bases and 1 base respectively, with 13 bases between them. In DNA form, the CDR3 reads TGTGCCAGCAGTTCGCAGGGGTGGGGGAACACTGAAGCTTTCTTT. It encodes CASSSQGWGNTEAFF.